The 32 T cell receptor beta chains given below trace back to one sample, sequenced in a study of blood T cell repertoires in COVID-19. TCRdb's copy holds only in-frame clones and misses some; the assay was immunoSEQ multiplex PCR. The data show about 120,000 clones, with 85% seen just once and 20% to 30% held by the top ten. Specimen: peripheral blood. Receptors were obtained from an elderly woman with acute or convalescent COVID-19.

V is TRBV2 and J is TRBJ1-2, with D maybe TRBD1 (5 bases). The CDR3 is 14 amino acids. Germline CDR1 reads SNHLY; CDR2 reads FYNNEI. V was pared by 6 bases and J by 4 bases, with 15 bases between. The CDR3 DNA reads as TGTGCCAGCAGGGTCGCACAGGTTGGCTATGGCTACACCTTC. It specifies CASRVAQVGYGYTF.

The genes are TRBV3-1 (or the pseudogene TRBV3-2) and TRBJ1-3, with D perhaps matching TRBD1 (5 bases). The germline CDR1 and CDR2 sequences are LGHDT and YNNKEL (reference sequence). V was trimmed by 3 bases and J by 4 bases, leaving 10 bases between them. The CDR3 is 14 residues long. The CDR3 DNA sequence: TGTGCCAGCAGCCAGACAGAAGGAGGAAACACCATATATTTT. Its translation is CASSQTEGGNTIYF.

The chain combines TRBV5-6 with TRBJ2-2, with D possibly TRBD1 on 6 matching bases. CDR1 and CDR2 from the germline V gene are SGHDT and YYEEEE. CDR3 length: 14 amino acids. Trimming removed 7 bases from V and 1 base from J, with 11 bases in between. The CDR3: CASGLQGNTGELFF. The CDR3 coding sequence is TGTGCCAGCGGTCTACAGGGGAACACCGGGGAGCTGTTTTTT.

CDR3 in amino acids: CASSGQRNTGELFF. CDR3 nucleotides: TGTGCCAGCAGCGGACAGAGGAACACCGGGGAGCTGTTTTTT. The rearrangement joins TRBV6-5 to TRBJ2-2, with a weak D call TRBD1 (6 bases). Trimming removed 6 bases at V and 1 base at J, with 9 bases between. The CDR3 is 14 residues long. CDR1 is MNHEY, CDR2 SVGAGI, per germline.

The J gene is TRBJ2-1, the V gene TRBV6-5; no clear D gene. The CDR3 contains 11 residues. Trimming took off 0 bases at V and 10 bases at J, with 4 bases between the two ends. Germline CDR1 and CDR2: MNHEY and SVGAGI. The DNA of the CDR3 is TGTGCCAGCAGTTACTCCGGGGAGCAGTTCTTC. Translation gives CASSYSGEQFF.

This clone is a singleton in its sample. This chain links TRBV21-1 with TRBJ1-5; the D segment call TRBD1 is taken from the table without a DNA check. TRBV21-1 is deemed a pseudogene. The CDR3 has 16 residues. CDR3 in DNA: TGTGCCAGCAGCACCGCGGACAGGGAGGTGGGTCAGCCCCAGCATTTT. Amino acids: CASSTADREVGQPQHF.

The V gene is TRBV9, the J gene TRBJ1-3, with TRBD1 matching over 8 bases. The CDR3 is 16 amino acids. The V gene end was trimmed by 3 bases and the J gene end by 0 bases; junction bases not matched to a gene: 5. Germline values: CDR1 SGDLS, CDR2 YYNGEE. The CDR3 DNA sequence: TGTGCCAGCAGCGGAACCACAGGGGGCTCTGGAAACACCATATATTTT. Residues: CASSGTTGGSGNTIYF.

J is TRBJ2-7 and V is TRBV3-1 (or the pseudogene TRBV3-2), with a tentative D call TRBD1 (6 bases). The ends were cut back, 1 base at V and 6 bases at J, with 10 bases in the middle. The CDR3 has 13 residues. Germline loops: CDR1 LGHDT, CDR2 YNNKEL (reference sequence). CDR3 DNA: TGTGCCAGCAGCCAAGGTCAGGGGCGCGAGCAGTACGTC. Translation: CASSQGQGREQYV.

The rearrangement joins TRBV9 to TRBJ2-3; 13 bases are shared with TRBD2. CDR1 is SGDLS and CDR2 is YYNGEE in the germline V gene. This CDR3 contains 16 residues. V shed 2 bases, J shed 2 bases, and the junction held 2 bases outside the gene matches. The CDR3 protein is CASSVGLAGITDTQYF. CDR3 bases: TGTGCCAGCAGCGTGGGACTAGCGGGGATCACAGATACGCAGTATTTT.

This chain's CDR3 is CASSFEGADEQFF. The CDR3 bases are TGCGCCAGCAGCTTTGAGGGGGCTGATGAGCAGTTCTTC. The V and J genes are TRBV5-1 and TRBJ2-1; 7 bases map to TRBD1. The germline CDR1 and CDR2 sequences are SGHRS and YFSETQ. CDR3 length equals 13 residues. The junction had 4 bases not matched to a gene; V was cut back by 2 bases and J by 8 bases.

V usage is TRBV6-5 and J usage is TRBJ1-2, with D possibly TRBD1 on 5 matching bases. V was shortened by 7 bases and J by 4 bases, with 19 bases between the two germline ends. Germline CDR1 and CDR2: MNHEY and SVGAGI. The CDR3 extends over 15 amino acids. The CDR3 loop reads CASTGGGAGLYGYTF. In DNA form, the CDR3 reads TGTGCCAGCACCGGGGGTGGGGCAGGACTCTATGGCTACACCTTC.

This clone was seen more than once but under ten times. The chain carries TRBV7-9 and TRBJ1-1, with 8 nucleotides matching TRBD1. The ends lost 5 bases at V and 6 bases at J; junction bases unmatched: 5. The V gene's germline CDR1 is SEHNR and CDR2 FQNEAQ (reference sequence). CDR3 size: 13 residues. The CDR3 DNA is TGTGCCAGCAGCCTCCAGGGGGCTTCTGAAGCTTTCTTT. This sequence encodes CASSLQGASEAFF.

The J gene is TRBJ2-5, the V gene TRBV6-5; 8 bases agree with TRBD1. The CDR3 has 14 residues. V lost 8 bases to trimming and J lost 4 bases; unmatched junction nucleotides: 9. Germline V gene data show CDR1 as MNHEY and CDR2 as SVGAGI. The CDR3 protein is CASGDRGRGETQYF. Here the CDR3 DNA reads TGTGCCAGCGGCGACAGGGGCCGGGGAGAGACCCAGTACTTC.

This sequence joins TRBV6-1 and TRBJ2-1; the D is unclear. V was cut by 3 bases and J by 4 bases, with 4 bases left in between. CDR3 size: 12 residues. Germline lookup yields CDR1 MNHNS and CDR2 SASEGT. The CDR3 DNA sequence: TGTGCCAGCAGTGACGGTTACAATGAGCAGTTCTTC. This codes for CASSDGYNEQFF.

The CDR3: CASSPPSTGTDTQYF. CDR3 nucleotides: TGTGCCAGCTCACCACCATCGACAGGGACAGATACGCAGTATTTT. The J gene is TRBJ2-3, the V gene TRBV18; 7 nucleotides align to TRBD1. Germline CDR1 is KGHSH and CDR2 is LQKENI. This CDR3 has 15 residues. J lost 3 bases, V lost 0 bases, and 3 bases had no gene match.

The gene calls are TRBV27 and TRBJ1-6; TRBD1 matches at 7 bases. The CDR3 is made up of 15 amino acids. Germline-derived CDR1 and CDR2 are MNHEY and SMNVEV (reference sequence). With V trimmed by 6 bases and J by 6 bases, 8 bases remained unmatched. CDR3 in amino acids: CASSLRDSGNSPLHF. CDR3 nucleotide sequence: TGTGCCAGCAGCCTCCGGGACAGTGGTAATTCACCCCTCCACTTT.

The chain recombines TRBV27 with TRBJ1-5; TRBD1 might be the D (5 bases). V was pared by 5 bases and J by 3 bases, with 20 bases between. The CDR3 is 17 residues long. Germline V CDR1 and CDR2: MNHEY, SMNVEV (reference sequence). The CDR3 DNA sequence: TGTGCCAGCAGTCCCCAGGGCGGCCAGCGATCCAATCAGCCCCAGCATTTT. It codes for CASSPQGGQRSNQPQHF.

The rearrangement uses TRBV5-4 and TRBJ1-4; D unclear. The germline gives CDR1 SGHNT, CDR2 YYREEE (reference sequence). Trimming removed 0 bases from V and 4 bases from J, with 10 bases in between. This CDR3 has 15 amino acids. The CDR3 loop is CASSLGTELNEKLFF. In nucleotides, the CDR3 is TGTGCCAGCAGCTTGGGCACAGAACTTAATGAAAAACTGTTTTTT.

This sequence joins TRBV6-5 and TRBJ2-1, with 9 bases that match TRBD2. CDR3 length equals 13 residues. CDR1 and CDR2 (germline): MNHEY, SVGAGI. J was trimmed by 8 bases and V by 10 bases; bases with no gene match: 9. The DNA for the CDR3 is TGTGCCACCAAGCGGGGGGCGATAGATGAGCAGTTCTTC. Protein sequence: CATKRGAIDEQFF.

The rearrangement joins TRBV18 to TRBJ1-2; D is perhaps TRBD1 (5 bases). V was trimmed by 2 bases and J by 4 bases, leaving 8 bases between them. This CDR3 comprises 13 residues. CDR1 is KGHSH, CDR2 LQKENI, per germline. In nucleotides, the CDR3 is TGTGCCAGCTCACCAGGGGCAATCTATGGCTACACCTTC. Its protein product is CASSPGAIYGYTF.

The J gene is TRBJ1-1, the V gene TRBV9; tentative D call: TRBD1 (6 bases). The germline V gene encodes CDR1 SGDLS and CDR2 YYNGEE. With 3 bases removed from V and 9 bases from J, the gap between germline ends came to 18 bases. The CDR3 totals 14 residues. CDR3: CASSGGAGGAQAFF. Here the CDR3 DNA reads TGTGCCAGCAGCGGAGGCGCTGGGGGGGCGCAAGCTTTCTTT. The complete variable domain, with remaining parts taken from reference TRBV9 and TRBJ1-1, reads DSGVTQTPKHLITATGQRVTLRCSPRSGDLSVYWYQQSLDQGLQFLIQYYNGEERAKGNILERFSAQQFPDLHSELNLSSLELGDSALYFCASSGGAGGAQAFFGQGTRLTVV.

This clone was seen once. The same CDR3 is also encoded by other DNA sequences in this sample. The rearrangement links TRBV3-1 (or the pseudogene TRBV3-2) to TRBJ1-2, with D possibly matching TRBD1 (6 bases). The V and J ends lost 0 bases and 5 bases respectively, with 10 bases between them. This CDR3 spans 14 amino acids. Looked up from germline, CDR1 is LGHDT and CDR2 is YNNKEL (reference sequence). This CDR3 reads CASSQEPGVYGYTF. The CDR3 DNA follows: TGTGCCAGCAGCCAAGAACCAGGGGTATATGGCTACACCTTC.

This rearrangement joins TRBV29-1 to TRBJ2-3; 8 bases are a match to TRBD2. Trimming at V came to 6 bases and at J to 2 bases, leaving 4 bases not matched to a gene. CDR1 and CDR2 from the germline V gene are SQVTM and ANQGSEA. This CDR3 is 13 amino acids long. This CDR3 reads CSVRLAYTDTQYF. CDR3 DNA sequence: TGCAGCGTACGACTAGCGTACACAGATACGCAGTATTTT.

The genes are TRBV7-6 and TRBJ1-6; TRBD1 is a possible D gene (5 bases). There are 16 residues in the CDR3. From germline, CDR1 is SGHVS and CDR2 FNYEAQ. With 6 bases removed from V and 7 bases from J, the gap between germline ends came to 19 bases. CDR3: CASSQSSGATNSPLHF. In DNA, the CDR3 is TGTGCCAGCAGTCAAAGCAGCGGGGCTACCAATTCACCCCTCCACTTT.

CDR3 residues: CASSLRQGLNTEAFF. CDR3 bases: TGCGCCAGCAGCCTAAGGCAGGGCCTAAACACTGAAGCTTTCTTT. J is TRBJ1-1 and V is TRBV5-1, with D possibly TRBD1 on 5 matching bases. This CDR3 has 15 amino acids. CDR1 SGHRS and CDR2 YFSETQ come from the germline V gene. The V end was cut by 4 bases, the J end by 2 bases, with 15 bases between.

This chain uses TRBV5-1 with TRBJ1-2, with D perhaps TRBD1 (6 bases). The germline V gene encodes CDR1 SGHRS and CDR2 YFSETQ. The V end lost 0 bases, the J end lost 4 bases, and 22 bases lay between the germline ends. The CDR3 length is 18 residues. CDR3: CASSLGGPQGLSVYGYTF. CDR3 nucleotide sequence: TGCGCCAGCAGCTTGGGGGGGCCACAGGGCCTTTCGGTCTATGGCTACACCTTC.

The genes are TRBV9 and TRBJ2-5; 7 nucleotides align to TRBD1. Per the germline V gene, CDR1 is SGDLS and CDR2 is YYNGEE. V lost 2 bases and J lost 2; bases outside the gene matches: 3. The CDR3 consists of 14 residues. The CDR3 DNA is TGTGCCAGCAGCGTGATGGGACAGCAAGAGACCCAGTACTTC. Residues: CASSVMGQQETQYF.

The chain uses TRBV3-1 (or the pseudogene TRBV3-2) and TRBJ1-1; TRBD1 might be the D (6 bases). The CDR3 sequence is 16 residues long. V was clipped by 0 bases and J by 12 bases, with 23 bases between them. Germline loops: CDR1 LGHDT, CDR2 YNNKEL (reference sequence). CDR3 coding DNA: TGTGCCAGCAGCCAAGATCCGGGGGGCAGCCTCGGAGGGACTTTCTTT. Residues: CASSQDPGGSLGGTFF.

The rearrangement links TRBV11-3 to TRBJ1-1; 7 bases line up with TRBD1. Germline V gene sequence: CDR1 SGHNT, CDR2 YENEEA. V lost 4 bases, J lost 5 bases, and 4 bases stayed unmatched. The CDR3 length is 13 residues. The CDR3 sequence is CASSSTGWTEAFF. The CDR3 DNA reads as TGTGCCAGCAGCTCGACAGGGTGGACTGAAGCTTTCTTT.

This rearrangement joins TRBV28 to TRBJ1-2; TRBD1 is a possible D gene (5 bases). Trimming cost V 5 bases and J 2 bases, with 12 bases left between them. Germline V gene sequence: CDR1 MDHEN, CDR2 SYDVKM. This CDR3 is 14 amino acids long. CDR3 sequence: CASSLGGDNYGYTF. Written as DNA, the CDR3 is TGTGCCAGCAGTCTTGGGGGGGACAACTATGGCTACACCTTC.

The rearrangement joins TRBV19 to TRBJ1-2; D perhaps matches TRBD1 (5 bases). The CDR3 is 14 amino acids. V was pared by 5 bases and J by 6 bases, with 16 bases between. Germline loops: CDR1 LNHDA, CDR2 SQIVND (reference sequence). In DNA form, the CDR3 reads TGTGCCAGTAGTGTTGATAGGGGAATCGATGGCTACACCTTC. Translation: CASSVDRGIDGYTF.

The gene calls are TRBV24-1 and TRBJ1-2; 8 bases match TRBD1. After removal of 5 bases from V and 4 bases from J, the junction contained 20 bases not matched to a gene. CDR1 and CDR2 (germline): KGHDR, SFDVKD. This CDR3 has 19 amino acids. Written as DNA, the CDR3 is TGTGCCACCAGTGGCCCGTCCGGGACAGGAAACATGAACTCCTATGGCTACACCTTC. It codes for CATSGPSGTGNMNSYGYTF.